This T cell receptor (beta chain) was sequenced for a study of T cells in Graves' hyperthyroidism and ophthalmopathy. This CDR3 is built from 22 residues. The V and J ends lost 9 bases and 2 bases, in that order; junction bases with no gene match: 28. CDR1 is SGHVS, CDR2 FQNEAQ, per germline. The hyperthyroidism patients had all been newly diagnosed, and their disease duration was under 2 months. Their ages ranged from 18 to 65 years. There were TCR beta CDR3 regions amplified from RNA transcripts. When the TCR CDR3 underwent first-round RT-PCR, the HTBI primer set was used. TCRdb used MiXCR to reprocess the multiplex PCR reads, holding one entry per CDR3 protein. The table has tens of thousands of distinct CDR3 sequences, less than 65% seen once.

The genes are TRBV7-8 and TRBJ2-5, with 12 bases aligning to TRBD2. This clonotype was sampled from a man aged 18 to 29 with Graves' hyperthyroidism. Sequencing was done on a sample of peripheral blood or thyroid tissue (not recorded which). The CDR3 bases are TGTGCCAGTAGCCAGCCAGTGGCTAGCGGGGGGGCTCGTGAGCTGAAGCAAGAGACCCAGTACTTC. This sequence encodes CASSQPVASGGARELKQETQYF. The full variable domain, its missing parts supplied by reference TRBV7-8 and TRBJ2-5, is GAGVSQSPRYKVAKRGQDVALRCDPISGHVSLFWYQQALGQGPEFLTYFQNEAQLDKSGLPSDRFFAERPEGSVSTLKIQRTQQEDSAVYLCASSQPVASGGARELKQETQYFGPGTRLLVL.